This TCR beta chain emerged from a study of regulatory T cells in long-lasting Graves disease. Study-wide context: Graves' cases, newly diagnosed, had used antithyroid drugs under 3 months.

With iRepertoire HTBI primers and Arm-PCR of CDR3 regions, TCR beta libraries were built. Each CDR3 protein is one row after TCRdb ran MiXCR on the multiplex PCR reads. The sample holds around 400,000 distinct CDR3 sequences; roughly a sixth are singletons and the top ten take about a fifth. Stated time point: newly diagnosed GD, antithyroid drugs for less than 3 months. RNA extracted from PBMCs served as the sequencing template. A note on this clonotype: Its antigen remains unknown. This clone may be a read error of a much larger clone one base away.

Germline CDR1 is SGHVS and CDR2 is FNYEAQ. The CDR3 is 15 amino acids. V lost 1 base to trimming and J lost 10 bases, with 17 bases between them. General study results and limits: Persistent disease favored TRBV28, TRBJ1-2 and TRBJ2-5. The sample size was small, and this may have reduced accuracy.

This chain uses TRBV7-6 with TRBJ2-1; D is ambiguous. This clonotype was sampled from a female donor with Graves disease. The sample in question was peripheral blood mononuclear cells (PBMCs), obtained at new diagnosis, from a patient treated with antithyroid drugs. CDR3 sequence: CASSLDAGREDEQFF. CDR3 nucleotides: TGTGCCAGCAGCTTAGACGCAGGACGCGAGGACGAGCAGTTCTTC.